These T cell receptor beta chains were read from a single sample in a study of CD8+CD57+ T cells in acquired aplastic anemia. Each CDR3 protein is one row after TCRdb ran MiXCR on the reads. The sample yields 160,000 or so distinct CDR3 sequences, 40% to 55% seen once. Material: sorted CD4+, CD8+, or CD8+CD57+ T cells (not recorded which) from PBMCs. All receptors derive from a human donor with aplastic anemia. The CDR3 runs from the conserved cysteine through the conserved F or W. Fields, in order: J gene, D gene, V gene, clone size, CDR3 protein, CDR3 DNA. D genes are given only for firm matches. Some rows mark clone size as missing; the rest say once, few, many or name a class of expanded clone.

TRBJ2-1 | TRBD1 | TRBV7-3 | NA | CASSSTGTAGEQFF | TGTGCCAGCAGCTCCACCGGGACAGCCGGTGAGCAGTTCTTC
TRBJ1-5 | NA | TRBV2 | NA | CASSGQNNQPQHF | TGTGCCAGCAGTGGACAGAACAATCAGCCCCAGCATTTT
TRBJ2-7 | NA | TRBV11-3 | many | CASSLVRDGEQYF | TGTGCCAGCAGCTTAGTCAGGGACGGCGAGCAGTACTTC
TRBJ2-5 | NA | TRBV5-1 | many | CASSLWGQSQETQYF | TGCGCCAGCAGCTTGTGGGGACAAAGCCAAGAGACCCAGTACTTC
TRBJ1-2 | NA | TRBV10-3 | few | CAISESTAILYGYTF | TGTGCCATCAGTGAGTCGACAGCGATCCTTTATGGCTACACCTTC
TRBJ1-2 | TRBD1 | TRBV19 | NA | CASWDRANYGYTF | TGTGCCAGTTGGGACAGGGCTAACTATGGCTACACCTTC
TRBJ1-6 | NA | TRBV27 | NA | CASSLHPASPLHF | TGTGCCAGCAGTTTACATCCAGCTTCACCCCTCCACTTT
TRBJ1-2 | NA | TRBV27 | NA | CASSTRQNFEYGYTF | TGTGCCAGCAGTACCCGACAGAATTTCGAGTATGGCTACACCTTC
TRBJ1-1 | NA | TRBV10-2 | NA | CASSETGVGMNTEAFF | TGCGCCAGCAGTGAGACGGGTGTCGGGATGAACACTGAAGCTTTCTTT
TRBJ1-4 | NA | TRBV24-1 | medium-sized | CATSDLTTGKLFF | TGTGCCACCAGTGATTTGACGACAGGTAAACTGTTTTTT
TRBJ2-2 | NA | TRBV3-1 | NA | CASSQDRGWNTGELFF | TGTGCCAGCAGCCAAGATCGGGGCTGGAACACCGGGGAGCTGTTTTTT
TRBJ1-2 | NA | TRBV3-1 | NA | CASSPEPGQNYGYTF | TGTGCCAGCAGCCCAGAACCGGGACAAAACTATGGCTACACCTTC
TRBJ1-2 | NA | TRBV19 | NA | CASSLTGNGNTF | TGTGCCAGTAGTCTAACAGGGAATGGAAACACCTTC
TRBJ1-2 | TRBD1 | TRBV5-1 | many | CASSLRGQGDGYTF | TGCGCCAGCAGCTTGAGAGGACAGGGGGACGGCTACACCTTC
TRBJ2-7 | TRBD1 | TRBV7-2 | NA | CASAPDRGPSYEQYF | TGTGCCAGCGCCCCCGACAGGGGGCCCTCCTACGAGCAGTACTTC
TRBJ1-6 | TRBD1 | TRBV19 | NA | CASRMTGVNSPLHF | TGTGCCAGTAGGATGACAGGGGTTAATTCACCCCTCCACTTT
TRBJ2-2 | NA | TRBV4-3 | many | CASSQDVGGANTGELFF | TGCGCCAGCAGCCAAGATGTTGGAGGAGCGAACACCGGGGAGCTGTTTTTT
TRBJ2-7 | NA | TRBV25-1 | NA | CASATGGGYEQYF | TGTGCCAGCGCCACAGGGGGGGGATACGAGCAGTACTTC
TRBJ1-2 | NA | TRBV10-3 | NA | CAISEPAGLAGYTF | TGTGCCATCAGTGAGCCAGCGGGGTTGGCTGGCTACACCTTC
TRBJ2-2 | TRBD2 | TRBV20-1 | NA | CSARPRLAGEGELFF | TGCAGTGCTAGGCCGAGACTAGCGGGGGAGGGGGAGCTGTTTTTT
TRBJ1-4 | TRBD1 | TRBV10-3 | NA | CASSYTGVTATNEKLFF | TGTGCCAGCAGTTACACAGGGGTTACCGCAACTAATGAAAAACTATTTTTT
TRBJ1-3 | NA | TRBV12-5 | many | CASGVGVGNTIYF | TGTGCTAGTGGCGTAGGGGTTGGAAACACCATATATTTT
TRBJ1-1 | NA | TRBV6-1 | NA | CASSGPDMRDTEAFF | TGTGCCAGCAGTGGTCCCGACATGAGGGACACTGAAGCTTTCTTT
TRBJ2-2 | NA | TRBV24-1 | few | CASSTGTGAGELFF | TGTGCCAGCTCAACCGGGACTGGCGCCGGGGAGCTGTTTTTT
TRBJ2-7 | TRBD2 | TRBV2 | NA | CASSESNGRQGAYEQYF | TGTGCCAGCAGTGAGTCGAACGGGAGGCAGGGTGCCTACGAGCAGTACTTC
TRBJ2-1 | NA | TRBV9 | NA | CASGETGYNEQFF | TGTGCCAGCGGGGAGACAGGTTACAATGAGCAGTTCTTC
TRBJ1-4 | NA | TRBV27 | NA | CASSQYVRPTNEKLFF | TGTGCCAGCAGTCAATACGTCAGACCCACGAATGAAAAACTGTTTTTT
TRBJ1-2 | TRBD1 | TRBV7-8 | NA | CASSLEYRDRGGGYTF | TGTGCCAGCAGCTTGGAGTATCGGGACAGGGGAGGTGGCTACACCTTC
TRBJ2-3 | TRBD2 | TRBV7-9 | NA | CASSLGTSVTDTQYF | TGTGCCAGCAGCCTCGGGACTAGCGTCACAGATACGCAGTATTTT
TRBJ1-5 | TRBD1 | TRBV15 | many | CATSRAGTGNQPQHF | TGTGCCACCAGCAGAGCGGGGACAGGGAATCAGCCCCAGCATTTT
TRBJ1-2 | TRBD1 | TRBV2 | NA | CASREEGTGHTF | TGTGCCAGCAGGGAGGAGGGGACAGGGCACACCTTC
TRBJ2-1 | NA | TRBV20-1 | many | CSATGGSAYNEQFF | TGCAGTGCTACTGGGGGGTCCGCCTACAATGAGCAGTTCTTC
TRBJ1-5 | TRBD1 | TRBV19 | NA | CASSRPGQGATNQPQHF | TGTGCCAGTAGTAGACCGGGACAGGGGGCTACTAATCAGCCCCAGCATTTT
TRBJ1-5 | NA | TRBV6-2/TRBV6-3 | few | CASRRGTGLSNQPQHF | TGTGCCAGCAGAAGAGGAACAGGGCTAAGCAATCAGCCCCAGCATTTT
TRBJ1-6 | TRBD1 | TRBV20-1 | few | CSARATGESSPLHF | TGCAGTGCTAGAGCCACAGGGGAGAGTTCACCCCTCCACTTT
TRBJ1-4 | NA | TRBV24-1 | NA | CATSETGSGSYNEKLFF | TGTGCCACCAGTGAAACAGGGAGTGGGTCCTACAATGAAAAACTGTTTTTT
TRBJ1-1 | NA | TRBV10-3 | few | CAISEGNTEAFF | TGTGCCATCAGTGAGGGGAACACTGAAGCTTTCTTT
TRBJ1-1 | TRBD1 | TRBV19 | NA | CASSAGQGGNTEAFF | TGTGCCAGTAGTGCAGGACAGGGAGGAAACACTGAAGCTTTCTTT
TRBJ2-1 | TRBD1 | TRBV7-9 | many | CASSLQGVYNEQFF | TGTGCCAGCAGCTTACAGGGGGTTTACAATGAGCAGTTCTTC
TRBJ1-3 | NA | TRBV5-8 | once | CASSLRPSYGYTIYF | TGTGCCAGCAGCTTGAGACCTTCCTATGGCTACACCATATATTTT
TRBJ2-1 | TRBD2 | TRBV27 | NA | CASSSRTSGGYYNEQFF | TGTGCCAGCAGTTCTCGGACTAGCGGGGGCTACTACAATGAGCAGTTCTTC